This T cell receptor (beta chain) was recovered during a study of shared clonotypes between healthy human individuals. Study-level findings and limits: Donor clonotype sharing was expected to depend on sequencing depth. Few donors limited the genetic and exposure-history diversity represented. Relative to clonotypes present in all four donors, those not shared had lower generation probabilities.

At the deep level, the assay was run. Produced via immunoSEQ multiplex PCR; TCRdb's table is partial and in-frame only. The sample consists of some 580,000 clones, about 98% of them appearing once. CD8 cells classed as naive were CD45RO-negative and positively selected for CCR7, excluding terminally differentiated effector memory CD45RA+ cells. Per the germline V gene, CDR1 is MDHEN and CDR2 is SYDVKM. The CDR3 contains 15 residues. Losses at the gene ends were 10 bases for V and 7 bases for J; bases not matched to a gene: 15. A note on this clone: Its antigen is not identified.

This rearrangement joins TRBV28 to TRBJ2-1; 8 bases line up with TRBD2. The sample was naive CD8+ T cells sorted from blood. The clonotype originates from a man aged 25 to 40 in good health. The CDR3 DNA reads TGTGCCACCACCCCCAGTAGCGGGATAGGTAATGAGCAGTTCTTC. Protein product: CATTPSSGIGNEQFF. The full variable domain, its missing parts supplied by reference TRBV28 and TRBJ2-1, is DVKVTQSSRYLVKRTGEKVFLECVQDMDHENMFWYRQDPGLGLRLIYFSYDVKMKEKGDIPEGYSVSREKKERFSLILESASTNQTSMYLCATTPSSGIGNEQFFGPGTRLTVL.